This TCR beta chain derives from a study of OX40 agonist ivuxolimab in advanced cancers. Overall study: People who had prior anti-PD-1, anti-PD-L1 or anti-CTLA-4 therapy could take part, and under 45% had some.

Sampling of blood occurred at baseline, cycle 4 day 1, and cycle 7 day 1. Comments on this clone: What it recognizes is unknown.

This CDR3 is built from 16 residues. Looked up from germline, CDR1 is SGHRS and CDR2 is YFSETQ. Trimming at V came to 3 bases and at J to 2 bases, leaving 4 bases not matched to a gene. Profiled with immunoSEQ multiplex PCR; TCRdb holds only in-frame clones, not every one. Here the sample spans 77,000 or so clones, about nine tenths being singletons. General study results and limits: Among the lowest peripheral clonal expansion occurred in 0.1-3.0 mg/kg partial responders. What antigens the expanded peripheral T cells recognized was never established.

This receptor was taken from an adult with an advanced solid tumor such as melanoma, head and neck, liver or kidney cancer. This chain joins TRBV5-1 and TRBJ2-3; TRBD2 agrees at 12 bases. The source material was CD4+ or CD8+ T cells sorted from blood, sampled in a trial of the OX40 agonist ivuxolimab. The CDR3 sequence is CASSSGLAGNTDTQYF. The CDR3 bases are TGCGCCAGCAGCTCAGGACTAGCGGGAAACACAGATACGCAGTATTTT.